This TCR beta chain was captured by sequencing in a study of cytomegalovirus exposure and HLA in healthy donors (dated by TCRdb to 2015 to 2018). About the full investigation: According to an earlier analysis of several hundred of the donors, 150 million to 200 million T cells yielded 117 million unique TCR beta sequences and 276 Gb of sequence data. Of the roughly 400 genotyped donors, more than 75% were placed in the genetic ancestry cluster associated with self-reported Caucasian donors. In addition to the first cohort of 500 to 850 subjects, a separate validation cohort of 120 different subjects was used. Around 320 gigabases of sequencing data and approximately 85 million unique TCR sequences were included in an early release covering 500 to 750 HLA-typed donors. Class I and class II HLA loci were covered by the typing at four-digit resolution. Among around 400 genotyped donors of the cohort, an average of approximately 220,000 unique TCR beta nucleotide sequences was sequenced per donor, of which about 19% were non-productive. The number of donors typed differed by locus, with about 629-630 for A, B, C, DRB1 and DQB1, more than 500 for DQA1, 600 to 610 for DPA1, and around 450 for DPB1. Every repertoire in the discovery cohort had been generated on one and the same sequencing platform. An earlier analysis of some 500 of the donors applied high-throughput TCR beta sequencing to assess whether each TCR beta V gene segment acted as functional or pseudogenic. The study combined high-throughput TCR immunosequencing, statistical association of individual TCRs with disease status, and machine learning to predict cytomegalovirus infection status. Donor age, sex, ethnicity and CMV serostatus were compiled together with the repertoire data. Rather than drawing on any new phenotypic data, the later analysis identified candidate immune exposures from TCR beta sequences and the way those sequences occurred across donors. Using immunosequencing, the study profiled T cell repertoires from 500 to 800 subjects and related those repertoires to cytomegalovirus serostatus. The study was designed to test whether signatures of past pathogen exposure could be identified by cataloging public T cell receptors. Roughly five DR-DQ haplotypes were handled as single units for association and clustering, since linkage in the cohort was strong. Genome-wide SNP genotypes for about 55% of the roughly 670 donors were used in a later genetic analysis, which treated that subset as a discovery cohort. In a later analysis, previously published TCR beta repertoires from several hundred donors were re-analyzed and high-resolution HLA genotyping was added so that TCR occurrence patterns could be studied.

As regards this clone: Its recognized antigen is unknown. Base qualities are missing; no much larger clone stands one base away.

Libraries were constructed by the immunoSEQ multiplex PCR assay. For the multiplex PCR, a mixture combining 60 forward primers for TCR Vbeta segments and 13 reverse primers for TCR Jbeta segments was used. Amplification of the CDR3 region of rearranged TCR beta genes was performed with a multiplex PCR assay on genomic DNA. The Illumina HiSeq System was used to sequence the amplified TCR beta libraries as 87-base-pair reads. In the authors' own workflow: A later analysis counted around 72 million unique TCR beta chains across the 640 or so repertoires, and roughly 11 million of these chains were shared by at least two donors. A nearest-neighbor algorithm error-corrected the raw reads and collapsed the reads into unique sequences, merging closely related sequences to remove PCR and sequencing errors. Alignment of CDR3 sequences to IMGT reference sequences was used to assign V, D and J gene segments. For a sequence to be retained, a match of at least six nucleotides was required to both a V gene segment and a J gene segment. A rearrangement counted as productive if the CDR3 had no stop codons and remained in frame with V and J, and every other rearrangement counted as non-productive. CDR3 was defined by IMGT convention, running from the second conserved V-encoded cysteine to the conserved J-encoded phenylalanine. Sequences without an unambiguous match to a single V gene segment were excluded from the earlier analysis of 500 to 700 of the donors. In an earlier analysis of several hundred of the donors, V segments were called functional above 56.7% productive rearrangements and were called segregating when the between-donor standard deviation exceeded 5%. A statistical classification framework was built to diagnose cytomegalovirus status from the catalog of TCR beta chain sequences. V and J gene assignment, in a later analysis, came from comparing TCR nucleotide sequences with IMGT/GENE-DB human TR gene sequences. The TCRdist pipeline was used in a later analysis to assign CDR3 sequences and most-parsimonious VDJ recombination scenarios. In a later analysis, each TCR beta chain was defined by its CDR3 amino acid sequence together with its V-gene family, and reads without a unique V-gene family were excluded. To address suspected cross-contamination and a sequencing artifact, a later analysis removed roughly 640 highly shared, low-generation-probability nucleotide sequences. A later analysis calculated a clonal expansion index for each public chain from normalized within-repertoire ranks of inferred template counts. In a later analysis, generation probabilities were computed using a VDJ recombination model fitted to out-of-frame rearrangements, and the results were checked against IGoR. In a later analysis, hypergeometric tests were used to score TCR-TCR, TCR-HLA and TCR-CMV co-occurrence, with a repertoire-size bias correction applied to TCR pairs. A later analysis estimated false discovery rates by permuting HLA or CMV assignments 20 times. A later analysis grouped co-occurring TCRs with DBSCAN, adding TCRdist sequence similarity when clustering within HLA-allele-positive subsets. Repertoires with fewer than 30,000 or more than 120,000 public chains, plus five repertoires with anomalous nucleotide sharing, were excluded from co-occurrence clustering. Imported from immuneACCESS, the table was reduced by TCRdb to in-frame sequences with V and J called. These copies leave out some clones; in studies compared against another copy, an unresolved V gene accounts for under half, and the cause of the remainder is not known. Clone size and the V and J calls come from that table; the DNA yielded D and trimming. The sample table shows about 160,000 clones, and 65% to 80% are seen once. The ten top clones hold roughly 2% of the sample.

Broad study findings and their caveats: In an earlier analysis of about 600 of the donors, most TCR beta V segments appeared in productive rearrangements about 87% or about 30% of the time, broadly matching IMGT annotations. V-gene and J-gene trimming of TCR beta chains was associated with a missense DCLRE1C variant in a later genetic analysis, and the association was replicated in an independent cohort. The authors suggested that the approach could potentially be extended to other disease states and immunological phenotypes. A later genetic analysis reported fewer N-insertions in productive TCRs among donors in an Asian-associated ancestry cluster than the roughly 650-donor mean. The earlier analysis of approximately 540 of the donors excluded some 15 rarely observed V segments, including chromosome 9 orphons, because counts were too low. HLA typing was unavailable for some donors at each locus, so association tests used only the typed subset. Correlated functional status among segregating V segments might reflect linkage disequilibrium, but an unknown experimental factor could not be ruled out. The sequencing pipeline was judged likely to have produced a cluster of highly shared sequence variants as a technical artifact. Compared with equally common non-associated chains, HLA-associated TCR beta chains in a later analysis were more clonally expanded and had lower generation probabilities. In both the original and validation cohorts, the classifier was reported to diagnose cytomegalovirus status with high specificity and sensitivity. According to a later analysis, TCR association rates differed among HLA loci, with DRB1 alleles showing the most associated TCRs and HLA-C alleles showing the fewest. When HLA alleles, especially DR and DQ, strongly co-occurred, attributing TCR associations to individual alleles was difficult. A further reported finding was that TCR beta sequences accurately predicted the HLA-A and HLA-B alleles for most subjects in the first cohort. A later analysis found that most CMV-associated TCR beta chains appeared HLA-restricted, with HLA associations seemingly driven largely by CMV exposure. In a later analysis, around 17,000 TCR beta sequences were associated with specific HLA alleles at a false discovery rate of 0.05. The study gave a list of 150 to 200 TCR beta chains associated with cytomegalovirus. In vitro tests confirmed that a few of the cytomegalovirus-associated TCR beta chains recognize cytomegalovirus antigens. Most TCR sequences were observed very rarely across donors, whereas some public TCRs were present in many individuals. In a later analysis, several top co-occurrence clusters were reported to appear linked to parvovirus B19, influenza, CMV and Epstein-Barr virus. For the cohort, immune exposure information was limited to CMV serostatus. Sequencing depth was assumed to be roughly uniform across donors in the presence/absence analyses, though that assumption may not hold. The cohort was sequenced for TCR beta chains only, and without alpha or paired-chain data the features that could be detected were limited.

The cohort comprised approximately 700 healthy bone marrow donors. At the time of sampling, all cohort members were nominally healthy, though unrecorded immune exposures were likely present. The donor tested CMV seronegative, placing the donor among the roughly 340 seronegative members of the cohort. A peripheral blood sample was collected from each donor, and TCR beta sequencing was performed on peripheral blood mononuclear cells. The Qiagen DNeasy Blood Extraction Kit was used to extract genomic DNA from the blood cell samples. The receptor was derived from a female donor in good health and CMV-seronegative. The specimen sequenced was PBMCs.

The DNA is as follows: TGTGCCTGGAGGTTGGAGTATGGAATGAACACTGAAGCTTTCTTT. This yields the protein CAWRLEYGMNTEAFF. The chain is made from TRBV30 and TRBJ1-1; no confident D gene assignment can be made. V lost 3 bases and J lost 0 bases; the stretch between them is 14 bases long. There are 15 amino acids in the CDR3, from cysteine to phenylalanine inclusive. The kept DNA is CDR3 alone, 45 bases in frame from the first base. Reading the germline V gene (reference sequence) gives CDR1 GTSNPN and CDR2 SVGIG.